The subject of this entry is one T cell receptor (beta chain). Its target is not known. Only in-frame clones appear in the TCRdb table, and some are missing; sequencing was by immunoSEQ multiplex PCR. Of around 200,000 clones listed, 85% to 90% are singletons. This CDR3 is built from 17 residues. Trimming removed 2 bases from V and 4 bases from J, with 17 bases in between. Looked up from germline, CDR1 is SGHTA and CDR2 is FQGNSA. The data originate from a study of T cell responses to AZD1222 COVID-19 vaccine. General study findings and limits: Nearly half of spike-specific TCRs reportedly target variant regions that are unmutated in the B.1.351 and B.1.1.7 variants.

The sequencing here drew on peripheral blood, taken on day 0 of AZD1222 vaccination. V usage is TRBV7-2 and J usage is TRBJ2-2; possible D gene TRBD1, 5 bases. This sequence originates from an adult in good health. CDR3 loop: CASSLKSAPRGTGELFF. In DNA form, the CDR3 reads TGTGCCAGCAGCTTAAAATCGGCACCTAGGGGCACCGGGGAGCTGTTTTTT.